The 29 T cell receptor beta chains reported below all come from one sample, sequenced in a study of post-analysis software for immune sequencing data (dated by TCRdb to the mid-2010s). Study-level results and caveats: Significantly higher frequencies in patients than in controls were found for about five TRBV segments, including TRBV5-6, TRBV5-1 and TRBV20-1.

Their antigens are not known. Library preparation was by PCR. Sequenced using an Illumina HiSeq 2500. Unique molecular identifiers were incorporated into TCR beta cDNA libraries to reduce PCR and sequencing biases. TCRdb reran the public reads through fastp at Q25 and MiXCR, keeping productive beta chains. For every CDR3 protein sequence, its rows merge into one entry that carries the most common genes and DNA. The sample table shows hundreds of thousands of distinct CDR3 sequences, and roughly 45% are seen once. The ten largest clones take up 9.5% to 13% of the sample. The sequencing input was blood. These receptors were obtained from a girl aged 10 to 17 with multiple sclerosis.

This chain uses TRBV7-8 with TRBJ1-5; D might be TRBD1 (6 bases). The germline V and J ends were trimmed by 2 bases and 7 bases, with 12 bases remaining between them. The CDR3 is made up of 14 amino acids. Germline V gives CDR1 SGHVS, CDR2 FQNEAQ. In DNA form, the CDR3 reads TGTGCCAGCAGCTTAAAACAGGGCGGGCAGCCCCAGCATTTT. This codes for CASSLKQGGQPQHF.

This clonotype was seen only a few times. The chain recombines TRBV5-6 with TRBJ2-7, with 8 nucleotides matching TRBD1. Germline V gives CDR1 SGHDT, CDR2 YYEEEE. V shed 7 bases, J shed 6 bases, and the junction held 12 bases outside the gene matches. The CDR3 has 14 amino acids. This CDR3 is CASGGQGGSGEQYF. CDR3 DNA sequence: TGTGCCAGCGGTGGACAGGGCGGGTCAGGCGAGCAGTACTTC.

The chain uses TRBV7-2 and TRBJ1-2; the D is unclear. Trimming took 3 bases from V and 8 from J, leaving 13 bases between them. CDR1 is SGHTA and CDR2 is FQGNSA in the germline V gene. The CDR3 loop spans 13 amino acids. The CDR3 reads CASSFGGIGGYTF. The CDR3 coding sequence is TGTGCCAGCAGCTTCGGAGGGATCGGGGGCTACACCTTC.

This clonotype was seen more than once but under ten times. The chain carries TRBV12-3 or TRBV12-4 and TRBJ2-7; 7 bases map to TRBD1. Germline trimming cut 6 bases from V and 3 bases from J; bases unmatched to any gene: 11. CDR3 length: 15 amino acids. The CDR3: CASRPPGGRYYEQYF. As DNA, the CDR3 is TGTGCCAGCAGACCCCCAGGGGGACGGTACTACGAGCAGTACTTC.

Concerning this clonotype itself: At one boundary the junction diverges from the germline segment, which might be a read error. The chain recombines TRBV4-3 with TRBJ2-7; D remains unclear. CDR3 size: 13 residues. Germline V gene sequence: CDR1 LGHNA, CDR2 YSLEER. The CDR3 here is CASSQSGVYERYF. CDR3 DNA sequence: TGCGCCAGCAGCCAATCAGGTGTCTACGAGCGGTACTTC.

V is TRBV28 and J is TRBJ2-1; a possible D gene is TRBD2 (5 bases). V was cut by 6 bases and J by 9 bases, with 18 bases left in between. CDR1 and CDR2 from the germline V gene are MDHEN and SYDVKM. CDR3 length: 14 residues. The CDR3 loop reads CASSVPHEGGEQFF. The CDR3 region has the DNA TGTGCCAGCAGCGTTCCCCACGAGGGTGGTGAGCAGTTCTTC. Full variable domain (remainder filled in from reference TRBV28 and TRBJ2-1): DVKVTQSSRYLVKRTGEKVFLECVQDMDHENMFWYRQDPGLGLRLIYFSYDVKMKEKGDIPEGYSVSREKKERFSLILESASTNQTSMYLCASSVPHEGGEQFFGPGTRLTVL.

V is TRBV4-1 and J is TRBJ2-1; 8 nucleotides line up with TRBD2. CDR3 size: 15 residues. CDR1 and CDR2 from the germline V gene are MGHRA and YSYEKL. After removal of 5 bases from V and 6 bases from J, the junction contained 9 bases not matched to a gene. CDR3 residues: CASSSLGLAGNEQFF. CDR3 nucleotides: TGCGCCAGCAGCTCCCTTGGGCTAGCGGGCAATGAGCAGTTCTTC.

The rearrangement uses TRBV27 and TRBJ2-1; 11 bases are a match to TRBD1. V dropped 4 bases and J dropped 7; count of bases not matched to a gene: 6. Germline CDR1 MNHEY, CDR2 SMNVEV (reference sequence). This CDR3 has 15 residues. For the CDR3, the DNA is TGTGCCAGCAGTTCACCGGGACAGGGGGAAAATGAGCAGTTCTTC. Encoded protein: CASSSPGQGENEQFF.

V is TRBV6-5 and J is TRBJ1-2; D not resolved. Germline V gene lookup returns CDR1 MNHEY and CDR2 SVGAGI. The CDR3 is made up of 12 amino acids. V was shortened by 8 bases and J by 2 bases, with 9 bases between the two germline ends. The CDR3 DNA reads as TGTGCCAGCGGGCGGCCCAACTATGGCTACACCTTC. Translating it yields CASGRPNYGYTF.

There are a few counts of this clonotype. The gene calls are TRBV20-1 and TRBJ2-7, with no clear D. The CDR3 consists of 10 residues. CDR1 is DFQATT, CDR2 SNEGSKA, per germline (reference sequence). V dropped 3 bases and J dropped 10 bases, with 10 bases sitting between them. This CDR3 is CSASGGTQYF. In DNA form, the CDR3 reads TGCAGTGCTAGTGGCGGTACCCAGTACTTC.

The J gene is TRBJ2-1, the V gene TRBV11-2; 9 nucleotides agree with TRBD1. The CDR3 runs 15 residues. Trimming removed 6 bases from V and 8 bases from J; junction bases left unmatched: 11. CDR1 is SGHAT, CDR2 FQNNGV, per germline. CDR3 nucleotides: TGTGCCAGCAGGTTGGACAGGGGCTCGTGGGATGAGCAGTTCTTC. Encoded protein: CASRLDRGSWDEQFF.

The rearrangement joins TRBV5-1 to TRBJ2-1; 9 nucleotides match TRBD2. Germline CDR1 and CDR2: SGHRS and YFSETQ. The V segment lost 0 bases and the J segment 0 bases; nucleotides outside the gene matches: 1. This CDR3 has 16 residues. The CDR3 sequence: CASSLASGISYNEQFF. The CDR3 bases are TGCGCCAGCAGCTTGGCTAGCGGGATCTCCTACAATGAGCAGTTCTTC.

V gene TRBV12-3 or TRBV12-4 combines with J gene TRBJ2-7; D possibly matches TRBD1 or TRBD2 (5 bases each). Trimming removed 3 bases from V and 10 bases from J, with 19 bases in between. The length of the CDR3 is 14 residues. The CDR3 coding sequence is TGTGCCAGCAGTTTCAGGGAGCTGGGGGAGATCCAGTACTTC. Translation gives CASSFRELGEIQYF.

This sequence joins TRBV20-1 and TRBJ1-6; D unresolved. The CDR3 has 14 amino acids. Germline CDR1 and CDR2: DFQATT and SNEGSKA (reference sequence). The ends were cut back, 5 bases at V and 0 bases at J, with 8 bases in the middle. The CDR3 DNA is TGCAGTGCTCATGGTGGCTCCTATAATTCACCCCTCCACTTT. This codes for CSAHGGSYNSPLHF.

The chain carries TRBV25-1 and TRBJ2-1; a possible D gene is TRBD2 (6 bases). Germline V gives CDR1 MGHDK, CDR2 SYGVNS. Trimming removed 10 bases from V and 6 bases from J, with 16 bases in between. The CDR3 covers 13 residues. The CDR3 coding sequence is TGTGCCACCGAGACTAGAGAAGGCAATGAGCAGTTCTTC. Translation: CATETREGNEQFF.

The chain links TRBV5-5 to TRBJ2-5, with 7 positions matching TRBD2. The germline CDR1 and CDR2 sequences are SGHKS and YYEKEE (reference sequence). V was pared by 4 bases and J by 5 bases, with 11 bases of the junction left unmatched. CDR3 length: 15 residues. The CDR3 reads CASSRTSVPGETQYF. The CDR3 DNA is TGTGCCAGCAGCCGAACTAGCGTACCGGGGGAGACCCAGTACTTC.

The V gene is TRBV6-5, the J gene TRBJ1-2; 7 positions agree with TRBD1. Germline CDR1 is MNHEY and CDR2 is SVGAGI. The V segment lost 2 bases and the J segment 6 bases; nucleotides outside the gene matches: 12. The CDR3 length is 16 residues. CDR3 in amino acids: CASSYTRTGSDHGYTF. The CDR3 nucleotides are TGTGCCAGCAGTTACACCCGGACAGGCTCGGACCATGGCTACACCTTC.

The J gene is TRBJ2-5, the V gene TRBV20-1; 8 nucleotides align to TRBD1. The CDR3 totals 13 residues. The V segment lost 5 bases and the J segment 4 bases; nucleotides outside the gene matches: 6. From germline, CDR1 is DFQATT and CDR2 SNEGSKA (reference sequence). The CDR3 sequence is CSAALDRGETQYF. The CDR3 coding sequence is TGCAGTGCTGCCCTTGACAGGGGAGAGACCCAGTACTTC.

A few counts support this clonotype. This sequence joins TRBV3-1 and TRBJ2-5; D uncertain. Germline V gene lookup returns CDR1 LGHDT and CDR2 YNNKEL (reference sequence). V was shortened by 5 bases and J by 4 bases, with 11 bases between the two germline ends. The CDR3 has 13 amino acids. The CDR3, as DNA: TGTGCCAGCAGCAAGGCCACCCTAGAGACCCAGTACTTC. Its protein is CASSKATLETQYF.

A note on this clonotype: A junction end diverges from the germline sequence, so it may reflect a read error. V gene TRBV20-1 combines with J gene TRBJ2-1; D is perhaps TRBD2 (5 bases). CDR1 and CDR2 from the germline V gene are DFQATT and SNEGSKA (reference sequence). The CDR3 is 14 residues long. For the CDR3, the DNA is TGCGGTGCTAGAGATATGGGAGAGGACAATGAGCAGTTCTTC. Encoded protein: CGARDMGEDNEQFF.

The sample holds a few counts of this clonotype. J is TRBJ2-3 and V is TRBV20-1, with 7 bases identical to TRBD2. Looked up from germline, CDR1 is DFQATT and CDR2 is SNEGSKA (reference sequence). Losses at the gene ends were 4 bases for V and 5 bases for J; bases not matched to a gene: 15. The length of the CDR3 is 16 residues. The CDR3 region is CSATKYGGRGIDTQYF. CDR3 nucleotide sequence: TGCAGTGCTACGAAGTACGGCGGGAGAGGTATAGATACGCAGTATTTT.

This clonotype has a single count. The chain has TRBV7-9 and TRBJ1-5, with D uncertain. This CDR3 is built from 13 residues. Germline V gives CDR1 SEHNR, CDR2 FQNEAQ (reference sequence). V dropped 4 bases and J dropped 7 bases, with 11 bases sitting between them. CDR3 DNA: TGTGCCAGCAGCTCTACCGAATGGCAGCCCCAGCATTTT. Translation: CASSSTEWQPQHF.

This clonotype was detected a few times. The chain has TRBV5-1 and TRBJ2-5, with D possibly called TRBD1 or TRBD2 (5 bases each). From germline, CDR1 is SGHRS and CDR2 YFSETQ. The CDR3 has 15 residues. V lost 0 bases and J 2 bases, leaving 11 bases between the germline ends. Here the CDR3 reads CASSLAGTIQETQYF. The DNA of the CDR3 is TGCGCCAGCAGCTTGGCAGGGACCATACAAGAGACCCAGTACTTC. The full variable domain, with the rest looked up from reference TRBV5-1 and TRBJ2-5, is KAGVTQTPRYLIKTRGQQVTLSCSPISGHRSVSWYQQTPGQGLQFLFEYFSETQRNKGNFPGRFSGRQFSNSRSEMNVSTLELGDSALYLCASSLAGTIQETQYFGPGTRLLVL.

The rearrangement uses TRBV12-3 or TRBV12-4 and TRBJ2-1; 7 bases map to TRBD2. Trimming removed 6 bases from V and 1 base from J; junction bases left unmatched: 6. This CDR3 is 15 amino acids long. CDR3 sequence reads: CASRTGLNSYNEQFF. The CDR3 DNA sequence: TGTGCCAGCAGGACGGGACTAAATTCCTACAATGAGCAGTTCTTC.

V gene TRBV15 combines with J gene TRBJ2-1, with 9 positions matching TRBD2. J gave up 6 bases and V 4 bases, and 7 bases lay outside the gene matches. Germline values: CDR1 LNHNV, CDR2 YYDKDF (reference sequence). The CDR3 spans 15 residues. Here the CDR3 reads CATSKRREGVNEQFF. The CDR3 coding sequence is TGTGCCACCAGCAAGCGGCGGGAGGGGGTCAATGAGCAGTTCTTC.

J is TRBJ2-4 and V is TRBV20-1, with D perhaps given as TRBD1 or TRBD2 (5 bases each). The J call is uncertain, as TRBJ2-7 better fits the DNA end. The CDR3 contains 15 residues. Looked up from germline, CDR1 is DFQATT and CDR2 is SNEGSKA (reference sequence). CDR3 residues: CSAVFPVGDHYEQYF. CDR3 DNA sequence: TGCAGTGCTGTATTCCCGGTAGGGGACCACTACGAGCAGTACTTC.

V is TRBV21-1 and J is TRBJ2-7; the table assigns TRBD1, which was not confirmed against the DNA. TRBV21-1 is deemed a pseudogene. The CDR3 is made up of 15 amino acids. The CDR3 sequence is CASSSPNGSRDEQYF. The CDR3 region has the DNA TGTGCCAGCAGCAGTCCTAACGGGAGCAGGGACGAGCAGTACTTC.

This rearrangement joins TRBV30 to TRBJ2-7; D unresolved. Germline CDR1 is GTSNPN and CDR2 is SVGIG (reference sequence). CDR3 length: 12 amino acids. Deletions cut 0 bases from V and 6 bases from J, with 9 bases between. DNA for the CDR3: TGTGCCTGGAGTGTAATGAAGACCGAGCAGTACTTC. Encoded protein: CAWSVMKTEQYF.

The V gene is TRBV28, the J gene TRBJ1-5; no reliable D call. With 6 bases removed from V and 2 bases from J, the gap between germline ends came to 14 bases. From germline, CDR1 is MDHEN and CDR2 SYDVKM. The CDR3 spans 15 residues. CDR3 loop: CASSINVAGNQPQHF. DNA for the CDR3: TGTGCCAGCAGCATAAACGTAGCAGGCAATCAGCCCCAGCATTTT.